The 20 T cell receptor beta chains below all came from one sample that was sequenced in a study of T cells in Graves' hyperthyroidism and ophthalmopathy. What was amplified from RNA transcripts were TCR beta CDR3 regions. HTBI primers were the set used in a first-round RT-PCR of the TCR CDR3. Each CDR3 protein is one row after TCRdb ran MiXCR on the multiplex PCR reads. The sample lists approximately 640,000 distinct CDR3 sequences, over 40% occurring once. Material for sequencing was peripheral blood or thyroid tissue (not recorded which). The receptors here all came from an adult man with Graves' disease, either hyperthyroidism or ophthalmopathy (not recorded which).

V usage is TRBV7-8 and J usage is TRBJ1-4; TRBD1 is a possible D gene (6 bases). The V gene lost 0 bases and the J gene lost 0 bases, with 11 bases spanning the gap. The CDR3 spans 17 residues. The germline gives CDR1 SGHVS, CDR2 FQNEAQ. This CDR3 is CASSLARGRATNEKLFF. The CDR3, as DNA: TGTGCCAGCAGCTTAGCGCGGGGGCGGGCAACTAATGAAAAACTGTTTTTT.

This clonotype was counted only a few times. The chain links TRBV20-1 to TRBJ2-5; D remains ambiguous. Germline V lookup: CDR1 DFQATT, CDR2 SNEGSKA (reference sequence). The CDR3 runs to 14 residues. V was pared by 5 bases and J by 1 base, with 14 bases between. In nucleotides, the CDR3 is TGCAGTGCTCCATTAACCGGCCTCCAAGAGACCCAGTACTTC. Translating gives CSAPLTGLQETQYF.

This clonotype was observed many times. This chain connects TRBV10-3 to TRBJ1-1; D unresolved. Germline V gene sequence: CDR1 ENHRY, CDR2 SYGVKD. Trimming stripped 4 bases from V and 1 base from J, with 7 bases between. The CDR3 consists of 13 residues. The CDR3 DNA reads as TGTGCCATCAGTGTAGAACAGAACACTGAAGCTTTCTTT. Its protein is CAISVEQNTEAFF.

CDR3 region: CASTARVQSPLHF. CDR3 nucleotide sequence: TGTGCCAGCACGGCCAGGGTTCAATCACCCCTCCACTTT. V and J are TRBV2 and TRBJ1-6, with a weak D call TRBD1 (5 bases). The V and J ends lost 7 bases and 10 bases respectively, with 14 bases between them. The CDR3 extends over 13 amino acids. Germline V gene sequence: CDR1 SNHLY, CDR2 FYNNEI.

This clonotype was observed at least ten times. The chain joins TRBV10-3 to TRBJ1-6; TRBD1 aligns across 10 bases. Germline CDR1 reads ENHRY; CDR2 reads SYGVKD. The trim removed 5 bases at V and 7 bases at J, leaving 8 bases unmatched. This CDR3 has 16 residues. The CDR3 loop is CAISSGTGDPNSPLHF. CDR3 coding DNA: TGTGCCATCAGTTCCGGGACAGGGGACCCCAATTCACCCCTCCACTTT.

This clonotype has ten or more counts. The chain uses TRBV5-1 and TRBJ1-2; TRBD1 is a possible D gene (6 bases). The CDR3 loop spans 14 amino acids. Per the germline V gene, CDR1 is SGHRS and CDR2 is YFSETQ. V dropped 0 bases and J dropped 7 bases, with 13 bases sitting between them. The CDR3 DNA is TGCGCCAGCAGCTTGGGACAGGAAGGCCGTGGCTACACCTTC. Encoded protein: CASSLGQEGRGYTF.

A few counts support this clonotype. V is TRBV2 and J is TRBJ1-1; TRBD1 is a possible D gene (6 bases). Between the trimmed V and J ends, which lost 2 bases and 4 bases, there was a span of 11 bases. The CDR3 is 14 amino acids. CDR1 and CDR2 from the germline V gene are SNHLY and FYNNEI. The CDR3: CASSENEGGTEAFF. The CDR3 DNA reads TGTGCCAGCAGTGAAAATGAAGGGGGCACTGAAGCTTTCTTT.

This clonotype has only a few counts. This sequence joins TRBV19 and TRBJ1-1; the D is unclear. There are 14 residues in the CDR3. Germline CDR1 and CDR2: LNHDA and SQIVND (reference sequence). Trimming removed 5 bases at V and 2 bases at J, with 12 bases between. In DNA, the CDR3 is TGTGCCAGTAGTCATCGCAGCCTAAACACTGAAGCTTTCTTT. As protein: CASSHRSLNTEAFF.

This clonotype appeared once. The conserved final phenylalanine or tryptophan is absent from the CDR3, which likely points to a read error. The chain has TRBV7-9 and TRBJ1-1; D remains ambiguous. The length of the CDR3 is 15 residues. Between the trimmed V and J ends, which lost 5 bases and 0 bases, there was a span of 13 bases. CDR1 and CDR2 (germline): SEHNR, FQNEAQ (reference sequence). Here the CDR3 reads CASSQVSGLNTEAFL. Here the CDR3 DNA reads TGTGCCAGCAGCCAAGTTTCAGGCTTGAACACTGAAGCTTTCCTT.

This clonotype came up a few times. Being one base from a much bigger clone, this may be a read error. This rearrangement joins TRBV10-3 to TRBJ1-5; tentatively, D is TRBD1 (5 bases). Germline V gives CDR1 ENHRY, CDR2 SYGVKD. Deletions cut 4 bases from V and 2 bases from J, with 12 bases between. This CDR3 is 15 amino acids long. This chain's CDR3 is CAISGGRGGNQPQHF. For the CDR3, the DNA is TGTGCCATCAGTGGGGGGAGGGGTGGCAATCAGCCCCAGCATTTT.

With regard to this clonotype: With a much larger clone just one base away, this may be a read error. This rearrangement joins TRBV9 to TRBJ2-5; tentatively, D is TRBD1 (7 bases). CDR3 size: 14 residues. From germline, CDR1 is SGDLS and CDR2 YYNGEE. Trimming removed 1 base at V and 9 bases at J, with 16 bases between. The DNA of the CDR3 is TGTGCCAGCAGCGTATCAGGGGGGATTGGGGCCCAGTACTTC. Translating gives CASSVSGGIGAQYF.

The chain is built from TRBV24-1 and TRBJ2-7; D uncertain. V was cut by 4 bases and J by 2 bases, with 14 bases left in between. There are 15 residues in the CDR3. CDR1 and CDR2 (germline): KGHDR, SFDVKD. The CDR3 nucleotides are TGTGCCACCAGTGAAAGAACCGGGCTGCCCTACGAGCAGTACTTC. Amino acid sequence: CATSERTGLPYEQYF.

The table lists this clonotype with many counts. DNA for the CDR3: TGTGCCACCAGTGAAGCAGGGGGTAAGAACACTGAAGCTTTCTTT. Protein: CATSEAGGKNTEAFF. The V gene is TRBV24-1, the J gene TRBJ1-1; TRBD1 matches at 7 bases. Looked up from germline, CDR1 is KGHDR and CDR2 is SFDVKD. The length of the CDR3 is 15 residues. The V and J ends lost 4 bases and 1 base, in that order; junction bases with no gene match: 5.

CDR3 sequence (DNA): TGTGCCAGCAGCCAAGAGATCAGGGTTCAACACGAGCAGTACTTC. Translated, it gives CASSQEIRVQHEQYF. V usage is TRBV3-1 and J usage is TRBJ2-7; maybe TRBD1 (5 bases). Trimming took off 0 bases at V and 5 bases at J, with 14 bases between the two ends. The germline gives CDR1 LGHDT, CDR2 YNNKEL (reference sequence). CDR3 length: 15 amino acids.

This clonotype was picked up many times. The chain recombines TRBV20-1 with TRBJ1-1, with D hard to call. V lost 1 base and J lost 0, with 3 bases in between. The germline gives CDR1 DFQATT, CDR2 SNEGSKA (reference sequence). The CDR3 runs 12 residues. In DNA, the CDR3 is TGCAGTGCTAGAGGGATGAACACTGAAGCTTTCTTT. Its translation is CSARGMNTEAFF.

V gene TRBV25-1 combines with J gene TRBJ2-7; 8 bases fit TRBD1. CDR3 length: 16 amino acids. The germline CDR1 and CDR2 sequences are MGHDK and SYGVNS. The V segment lost 1 base and the J segment 1 base; nucleotides outside the gene matches: 6. CDR3 sequence reads: CASSEWSGQASYEQYF. Written as DNA, the CDR3 is TGTGCCAGCAGTGAATGGTCGGGACAGGCGTCCTACGAGCAGTACTTC.

V gene TRBV7-9 combines with J gene TRBJ1-1; 7 bases fit TRBD1. The CDR3 length is 15 residues. CDR1 SEHNR and CDR2 FQNEAQ come from the germline V gene (reference sequence). V was pared by 6 bases and J by 2 bases, with 9 bases of the junction left unmatched. CDR3 bases: TGTGCCAGCAGATACCGGGACAGTGGAAACACTGAAGCTTTCTTT. Residues: CASRYRDSGNTEAFF.

The chain links TRBV2 to TRBJ1-6; 7 bases line up with TRBD1. The CDR3 extends over 15 amino acids. V was clipped by 6 bases and J by 10 bases; unmatched bases: 12. Germline V gives CDR1 SNHLY, CDR2 FYNNEI. This chain's CDR3 is CASRGDSAAKSPLHF. CDR3 nucleotides: TGTGCCAGCAGGGGGGACAGTGCGGCAAAGTCACCCCTCCACTTT.

With respect to this clonotype: A much more abundant neighbour one base away suggests this may be a read error. The DNA is omitted, as the CDR3 cannot be located on it reliably, and the CDR3 follows TCRdb's listing. The chain has TRBV29-1 and TRBJ2-2. The CDR3 length is 12 residues, termini included. Germline V gene sequence: CDR1 SQVTM, CDR2 ANQGSEA. The CDR3 sequence: CSVARGTGELVF.

The chain combines TRBV28 with TRBJ2-7; possibly TRBD1 or TRBD2 for D (6 bases each). Trimming took off 1 base at V and 7 bases at J, with 14 bases between the two ends. CDR3 length: 14 amino acids. Looked up from germline, CDR1 is MDHEN and CDR2 is SYDVKM. In nucleotides, the CDR3 is TGTGCCAGCAGTTTATTTAGGGGGGCAGGGGAGCAGTACTTC. Translation: CASSLFRGAGEQYF.